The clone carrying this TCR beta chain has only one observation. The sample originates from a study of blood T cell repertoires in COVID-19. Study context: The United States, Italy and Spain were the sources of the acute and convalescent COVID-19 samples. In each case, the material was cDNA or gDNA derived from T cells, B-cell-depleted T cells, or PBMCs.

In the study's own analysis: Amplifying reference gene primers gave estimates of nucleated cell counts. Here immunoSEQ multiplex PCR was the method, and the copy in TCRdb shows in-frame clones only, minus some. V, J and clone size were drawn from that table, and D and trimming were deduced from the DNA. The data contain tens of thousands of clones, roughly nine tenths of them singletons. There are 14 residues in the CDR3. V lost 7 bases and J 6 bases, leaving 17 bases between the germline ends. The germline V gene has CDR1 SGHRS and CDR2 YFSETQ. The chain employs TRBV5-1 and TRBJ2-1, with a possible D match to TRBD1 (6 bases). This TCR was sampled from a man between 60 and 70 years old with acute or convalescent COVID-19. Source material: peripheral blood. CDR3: CASSEGGRVNEQFF. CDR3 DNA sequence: TGCGCCAGCTCCGAAGGGGGAAGAGTCAATGAGCAGTTCTTC.